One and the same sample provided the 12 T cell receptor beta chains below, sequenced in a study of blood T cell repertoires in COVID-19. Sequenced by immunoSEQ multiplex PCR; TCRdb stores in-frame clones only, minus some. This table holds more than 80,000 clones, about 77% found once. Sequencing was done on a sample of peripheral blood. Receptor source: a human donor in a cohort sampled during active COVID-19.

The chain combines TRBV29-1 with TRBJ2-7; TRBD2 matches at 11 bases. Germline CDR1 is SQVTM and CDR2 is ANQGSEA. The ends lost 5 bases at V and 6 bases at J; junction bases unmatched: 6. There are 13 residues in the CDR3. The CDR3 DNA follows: TGCAGCGTTCGTAGCGGGGGGGCTGCCGAGCAGTACTTC. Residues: CSVRSGGAAEQYF.

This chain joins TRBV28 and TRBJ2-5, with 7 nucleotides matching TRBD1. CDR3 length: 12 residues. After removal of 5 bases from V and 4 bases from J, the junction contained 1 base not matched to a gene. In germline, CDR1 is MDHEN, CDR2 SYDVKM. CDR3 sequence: CASSTGVETQYF. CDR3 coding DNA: TGTGCCAGCAGTACAGGGGTAGAGACCCAGTACTTC.

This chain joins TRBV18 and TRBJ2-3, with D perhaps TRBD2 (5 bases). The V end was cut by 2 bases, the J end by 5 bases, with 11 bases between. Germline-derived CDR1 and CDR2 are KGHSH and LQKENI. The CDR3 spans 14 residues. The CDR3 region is CASSPGSPKDTQYF. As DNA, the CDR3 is TGTGCCAGCTCACCAGGGAGCCCCAAAGATACGCAGTATTTT.

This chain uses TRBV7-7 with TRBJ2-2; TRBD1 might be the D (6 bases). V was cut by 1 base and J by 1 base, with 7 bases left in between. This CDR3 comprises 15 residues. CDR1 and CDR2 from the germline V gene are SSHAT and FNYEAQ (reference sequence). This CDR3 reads CASSLGGRNTGELFF. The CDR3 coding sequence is TGTGCCAGCAGCTTAGGGGGGCGGAACACCGGGGAGCTGTTTTTT.

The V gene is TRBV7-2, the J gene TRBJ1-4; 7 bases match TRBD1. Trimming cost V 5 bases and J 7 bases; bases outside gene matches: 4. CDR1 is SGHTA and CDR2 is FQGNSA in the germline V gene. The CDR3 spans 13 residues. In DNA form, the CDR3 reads TGTGCCAGCAGCATCCGGGACAGTGAAAAACTGTTTTTT. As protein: CASSIRDSEKLFF. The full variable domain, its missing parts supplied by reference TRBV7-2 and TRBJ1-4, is GAGVSQSPSNKVTEKGKDVELRCDPISGHTALYWYRQSLGQGLEFLIYFQGNSAPDKSGLPSDRFSAERTGGSVSTLTIQRTQQEDSAVYLCASSIRDSEKLFFGSGTQLSVL.

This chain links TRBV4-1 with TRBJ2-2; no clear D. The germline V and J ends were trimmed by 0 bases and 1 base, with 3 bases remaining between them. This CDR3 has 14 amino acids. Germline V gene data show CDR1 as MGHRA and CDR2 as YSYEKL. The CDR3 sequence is CASSQDLNTGELFF. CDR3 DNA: TGCGCCAGCAGCCAAGACTTGAACACCGGGGAGCTGTTTTTT.

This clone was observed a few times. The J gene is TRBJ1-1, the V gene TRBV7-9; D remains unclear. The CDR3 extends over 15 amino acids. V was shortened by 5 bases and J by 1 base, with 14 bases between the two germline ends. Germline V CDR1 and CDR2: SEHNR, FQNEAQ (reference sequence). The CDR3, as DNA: TGTGCCAGCAGCCCTCCACAACAATCGAACACTGAAGCTTTCTTT. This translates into CASSPPQQSNTEAFF.

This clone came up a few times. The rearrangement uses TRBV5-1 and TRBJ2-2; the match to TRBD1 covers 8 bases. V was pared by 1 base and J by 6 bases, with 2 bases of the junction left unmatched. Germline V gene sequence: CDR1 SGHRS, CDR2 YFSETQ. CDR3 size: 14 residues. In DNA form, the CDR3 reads TGCGCCAGCAGCTTGCGACAGGGGCCCGGGGAGCTGTTTTTT. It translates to CASSLRQGPGELFF.

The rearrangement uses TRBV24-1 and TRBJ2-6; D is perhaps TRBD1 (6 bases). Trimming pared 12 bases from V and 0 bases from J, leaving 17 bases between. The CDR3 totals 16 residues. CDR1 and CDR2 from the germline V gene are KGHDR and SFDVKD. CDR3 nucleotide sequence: TGTGCCTCTGCCCCGGGACATAACTCTGGGGCCAACGTCCTGACTTTC. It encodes CASAPGHNSGANVLTF.

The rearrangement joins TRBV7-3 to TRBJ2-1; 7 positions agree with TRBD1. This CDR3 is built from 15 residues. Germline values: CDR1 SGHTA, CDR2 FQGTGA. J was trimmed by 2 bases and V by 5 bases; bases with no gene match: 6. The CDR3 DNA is TGTGCCAGCAGCCCGAGGGACAGCCCCTACAATGAGCAGTTCTTC. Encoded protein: CASSPRDSPYNEQFF.

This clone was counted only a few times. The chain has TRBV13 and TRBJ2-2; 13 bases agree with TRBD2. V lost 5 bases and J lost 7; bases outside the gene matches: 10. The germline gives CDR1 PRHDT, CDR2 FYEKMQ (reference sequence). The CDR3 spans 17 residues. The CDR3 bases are TGTGCCAGCAGCCTTGGACTAGCGGGAGTAGAGGGCGGGGAGCTGTTTTTT. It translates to CASSLGLAGVEGGELFF. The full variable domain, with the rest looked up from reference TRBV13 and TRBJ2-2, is AAGVIQSPRHLIKEKRETATLKCYPIPRHDTVYWYQQGPGQDPQFLISFYEKMQSDKGSIPDRFSAQQFSDYHSELNMSSLELGDSALYFCASSLGLAGVEGGELFFGEGSRLTVL.

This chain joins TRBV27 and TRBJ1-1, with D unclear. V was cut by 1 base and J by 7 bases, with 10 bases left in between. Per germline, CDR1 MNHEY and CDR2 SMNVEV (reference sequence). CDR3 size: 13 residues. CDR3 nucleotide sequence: TGTGCCAGCAGTTTATACCAGACTGGTGAAGCTTTCTTT. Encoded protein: CASSLYQTGEAFF.